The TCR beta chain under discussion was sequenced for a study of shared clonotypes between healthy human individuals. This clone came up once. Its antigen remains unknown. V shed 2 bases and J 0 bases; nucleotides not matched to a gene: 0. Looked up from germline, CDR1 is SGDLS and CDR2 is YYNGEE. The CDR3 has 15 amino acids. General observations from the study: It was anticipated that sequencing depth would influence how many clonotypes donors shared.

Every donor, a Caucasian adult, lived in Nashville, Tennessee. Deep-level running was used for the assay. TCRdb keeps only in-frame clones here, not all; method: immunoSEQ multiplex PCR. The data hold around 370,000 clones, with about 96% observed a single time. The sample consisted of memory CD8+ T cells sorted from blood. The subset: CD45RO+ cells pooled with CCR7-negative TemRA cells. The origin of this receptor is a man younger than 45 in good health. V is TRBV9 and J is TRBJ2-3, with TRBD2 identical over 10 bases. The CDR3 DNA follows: TGTGCCAGCAGCGTGACTAGCGGGAGCACAGATACGCAGTATTTT. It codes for CASSVTSGSTDTQYF.